A selection of T cell receptor beta chains follows, all from one sample in a study of technical replicates of blood from several donors. Clones were read by immunoSEQ multiplex PCR, and TCRdb kept only the in-frame ones, dropping some. The table has 55,000 to 80,000 clones, around 92% seen once; the top ten hold under 0.55%. The sequenced material came from T cells isolated from PBMCs. The receptors derive from a human donor in good health. Both conserved end residues are part of each CDR3. D genes are given only for firm matches. Size tells how often a clone was seen (once, few, many) or the class of an expanded clone, and some rows leave it out.

v_gene	abundance	j_gene	d_gene	CDR3nt	CDR3aa
TRBV6-5	-	TRBJ1-2	-	TGTGCCAGCAGTTACTCGCGACAGAACTATGGCTACACCTTC	CASSYSRQNYGYTF
TRBV27	-	TRBJ1-2	TRBD1	TGTGCCAGCAGTCTGGGACAGAGGGGCGGCTACACCTTC	CASSLGQRGGYTF
TRBV10-2	-	TRBJ2-7	-	TGCGCCAGCAGTGAAGAGGGAGCCTTAAACTACGAGCAGTACTTC	CASSEEGALNYEQYF
TRBV7-3	-	TRBJ2-5	-	TGTGCCAGCAGCCCCCTCGGGTTATACCAAGAGACCCAGTACTTC	CASSPLGLYQETQYF
TRBV6-1	-	TRBJ1-1	-	TGTGCCAGCAGTGAAGCGCTTCAGGACAACGAAGCTTTCTTT	CASSEALQDNEAFF
TRBV27	-	TRBJ1-2	TRBD1	TGTGCCAGCAGTCCATGGACAGGGGATGGCTACACCTTC	CASSPWTGDGYTF
TRBV6-1	-	TRBJ1-1	-	TGTGCCAGCAGTGGACTAGGGGCGGGACACACTGAAGCTTTCTTT	CASSGLGAGHTEAFF
TRBV7-9	-	TRBJ1-3	TRBD1	TGTGCCAGCAGCTTCCGGGACAGTCTTTCAGGTTCGTCTGGAAACACCATATATTTT	CASSFRDSLSGSSGNTIYF
TRBV6-5	-	TRBJ2-7	TRBD2	TGTGCCAGCAGGGCGGGAGGGCCGCTTAACGAGCAGTACTTC	CASRAGGPLNEQYF
TRBV11-3	-	TRBJ2-7	-	TGTGCCAGCAGCTCTCCTTACGAGCAGTACTTC	CASSSPYEQYF
TRBV25-1	-	TRBJ1-2	-	TGTGCCAGCAGTGAATCTGGAACGGGACTCTATGGCTACACCTTC	CASSESGTGLYGYTF
TRBV6-6	once	TRBJ2-2	-	TGTGCCAGCAGTCCCCTTGGGGCAGGCGGGGAGCTGTTTTTT	CASSPLGAGGELFF
TRBV6-1	-	TRBJ1-5	-	TGTGCCAGCACTCCGGGAGCCGATCAGCCCCAGCATTTT	CASTPGADQPQHF
TRBV27	-	TRBJ1-4	-	TGTGCCAGCAGTTTCAGGAGCCCCCTCGGGGCTAATGAAAAACTGTTTTTT	CASSFRSPLGANEKLFF
TRBV5-6	-	TRBJ2-7	TRBD2	TGTGCCAGCAGCCAGGGACTAGAGCGCTACGAGCAGTACTTC	CASSQGLERYEQYF
TRBV18	-	TRBJ1-4	-	TGTGCCAGCTCACCGGGGGGAAATCGTGAAAAACTGTTTTTT	CASSPGGNREKLFF
TRBV4-1	-	TRBJ1-2	-	TGCGCCAGCAGCTTACCGGGGGGGATCAACTATGGCTACACCTTC	CASSLPGGINYGYTF
TRBV19	-	TRBJ1-1	-	TGTGCCAGTAGTATAGATCCCAGGTTGGCTGAAGCTTTCTTT	CASSIDPRLAEAFF
TRBV5-1	-	TRBJ2-5	-	TGCGCCAGCAGCTTGGCGGCGGAAGAGACCCAGTACTTC	CASSLAAEETQYF
TRBV9	-	TRBJ2-3	-	TGTGCCAGCAGTAGTTTAAGCCAGGGTGAAAGTGATACGCAGTATTTT	CASSSLSQGESDTQYF
TRBV7-9	-	TRBJ2-7	-	TGTGCCAGCAGCTTACTCCCCCAGGCCTACGAGCAGTACTTC	CASSLLPQAYEQYF
TRBV10-3	-	TRBJ1-2	-	TGTGCCATCAGTGAGGCGGCCACTAACTATGGCTACACCTTC	CAISEAATNYGYTF
TRBV27	-	TRBJ1-2	-	TGTGCCAGCAGTTTAAAGTATGTAGGGGTTGGCTACACCTTC	CASSLKYVGVGYTF
TRBV9	-	TRBJ2-2	-	TGTGCCAGCAGCGCGGGGGCTAGCGGATTCACCGGGGAGCTGTTTTTT	CASSAGASGFTGELFF
TRBV9	-	TRBJ2-1	-	TGTGCCAGCAGCCCAGAGGGCCTCGATGAGCAGTTCTTC	CASSPEGLDEQFF
TRBV15	-	TRBJ2-7	TRBD2	TGTGCCACCAGCAGAGATGGGACTAGCGGGAGTCAGATCTACGAGCAGTACTTC	CATSRDGTSGSQIYEQYF
TRBV6-6	-	TRBJ1-5	-	TGTGCCAGCAGTTACGAGACTTATCAGCCCCAGCATTTT	CASSYETYQPQHF
TRBV15	-	TRBJ2-6	TRBD1	TGTGCCACCAGCCCTAAACAGGGGAAAGGTGGTGGGGCCAACGTCCTGACTTTC	CATSPKQGKGGGANVLTF
TRBV5-4	-	TRBJ2-1	TRBD1	TGTGCCAGCAGCTGGGACAGGGGCAATGAGCAGTTCTTC	CASSWDRGNEQFF
TRBV27	-	TRBJ1-4	-	TGTGCCAGCAGGGCAGGGGTAGCTAATGAAAAACTGTTTTTT	CASRAGVANEKLFF
TRBV2	-	TRBJ2-7	-	TGTGCCAGCACTGAGACGGAGAGTGTTCCCGAGCAGTACTTC	CASTETESVPEQYF
TRBV10-3	-	TRBJ1-1	-	TGTGCCATCGTAATCCGGGGAACTGAAGCTTTCTTT	CAIVIRGTEAFF
TRBV30	-	TRBJ1-2	-	TGTGCCTGGAAGGGAGGCGACTATGGCTACACCTTC	CAWKGGDYGYTF
TRBV19	-	TRBJ1-2	-	TGTGCCAGTAATAACAGGGAATATGGCTACACCTTC	CASNNREYGYTF
TRBV10-2	-	TRBJ1-3	-	TGCGCCAGCAGTGAGTCGCCTATCTCTGGAAACACCATATATTTT	CASSESPISGNTIYF
TRBV4-1	-	TRBJ2-5	-	TGCGCCAGCTCCACCAGGGGAGCAGGGTGGGAGACCCAGTACTTC	CASSTRGAGWETQYF
TRBV2	-	TRBJ2-6	-	TGTGCCAGCATTCACTCTGGGGCCAACGTCCTGACTTTC	CASIHSGANVLTF
TRBV30	-	TRBJ2-7	-	TGTGCCTGGAAAACAGGGTTTGCCGGCTACGAGCAGTACTTC	CAWKTGFAGYEQYF
TRBV29-1	-	TRBJ2-2	-	TGCAGCGTTGAAGAGGGGCTTAACACCGGGGAGCTGTTTTTT	CSVEEGLNTGELFF
TRBV28	-	TRBJ2-5	TRBD2	TGTGCCAGCTTAAGACTAGCGGACCAAGAGACCCAGTACTTC	CASLRLADQETQYF